This paragraph reports one T cell receptor beta chain. The data were obtained in a study of shared clonotypes between healthy human individuals. Generated by immunoSEQ multiplex PCR, the TCRdb table keeps only in-frame clones and is missing some. The sample includes some 510,000 clones, around 79% of them seen just once. The origin of this receptor is a woman in her thirties or forties in good health. Some clones in this sample may be carry-over from other donors' samples. Source material: PBMCs.

This CDR3 reads CAWSVGTGYEQYF. DNA for the CDR3: TGTGCCTGGAGTGTAGGGACAGGGTACGAGCAGTACTTC. The V and J genes are TRBV30 and TRBJ2-7; TRBD1 matches at 9 bases. Germline values: CDR1 GTSNPN, CDR2 SVGIG (reference sequence). V dropped 0 bases and J dropped 4; count of bases not matched to a gene: 1. The CDR3 is made up of 13 amino acids.